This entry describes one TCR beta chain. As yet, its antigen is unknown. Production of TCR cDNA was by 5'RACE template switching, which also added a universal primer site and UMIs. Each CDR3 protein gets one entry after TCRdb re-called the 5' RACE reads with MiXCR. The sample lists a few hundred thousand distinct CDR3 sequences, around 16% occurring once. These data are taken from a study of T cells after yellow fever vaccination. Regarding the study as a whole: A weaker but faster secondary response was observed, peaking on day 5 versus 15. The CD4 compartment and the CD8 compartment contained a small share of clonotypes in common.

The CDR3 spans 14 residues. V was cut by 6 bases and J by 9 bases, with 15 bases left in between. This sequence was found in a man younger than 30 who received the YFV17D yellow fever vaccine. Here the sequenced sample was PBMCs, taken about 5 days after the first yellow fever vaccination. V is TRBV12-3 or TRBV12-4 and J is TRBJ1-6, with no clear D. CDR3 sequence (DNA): TGTGCCAGCAGCCCTGACCCGTGGGGTTCACCCCTCCACTTT. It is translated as CASSPDPWGSPLHF.